This T cell receptor (beta chain) was profiled in a study of regulatory T cells in long-lasting Graves disease. This clonotype was seen ten or more times. Its antigen remains unidentified. Study results and limitations: Persistent Graves' cases showed lower TCR diversity than newly diagnosed cases. With a few thousand shared public clonotypes, persistent patients exceeded new patients, who shared just over 950.

Assembly of TCR beta libraries relied on iRepertoire HTBI primers together with Arm-PCR of CDR3 regions. In the source study's methods: Spanning all samples, the identified segments comprised some 66 TRBV and 14 to 15 TRBJ. TCRdb re-called the multiplex PCR reads with MiXCR, one entry per CDR3 protein. The V and J calls were not made by the authors but by TCRdb's processing. The sample yields 450,000 to 650,000 distinct CDR3 sequences, about 16% seen once. The sample's time point: newly diagnosed GD, antithyroid drugs for less than 3 months. From RNA extracted from PBMCs, the TCR library was made. These same data were also listed under a study on T cells in Graves' hyperthyroidism and ophthalmopathy. Per that study: HTBI primers were used for first-round RT-PCR of the TCR CDR3.

This material consisted of peripheral blood mononuclear cells (PBMCs), taken at new diagnosis, from a patient treated with antithyroid drugs. This clonotype was obtained from a woman aged 40 to 65 with Graves disease.

The DNA for the CDR3 is TGTGCCAGTAAAAGGGAGGAGGGCACAGATACGCAGTATTTT. This sequence encodes CASKREEGTDTQYF. This chain connects TRBV6-1 to TRBJ2-3, with D possibly being TRBD2 (6 bases). CDR3 size: 14 residues. Per the germline V gene, CDR1 is MNHNS and CDR2 is SASEGT. Deletions cut 9 bases from V and 1 base from J, with 14 bases between.